The clone carrying this T cell receptor (beta chain) showed up just a few times. The antigen remains unidentified. Researchers attached unique molecular identifiers to individual cDNA molecules. TCRdb processed the 5' RACE reads anew with MiXCR; each CDR3 protein has one entry. This table has 63,000 or so distinct CDR3 sequences, about an eighth appearing once. In germline, CDR1 is MDHEN, CDR2 SYDVKM. Trimming took 4 bases from V and 3 from J; bases not matched to a gene: 5. The CDR3 covers 14 residues. The data originate from a study of early T cells in non-severe SARS-CoV-2 infection. Background on the study: Sequencing of unsorted whole blood was done on bulk RNA, leaving chains unpaired.

Study findings and constraints: Sequences matched to VDJdb favored anti-spike CD8 responses, while private and CD4 specificities were missed.

This sequence joins TRBV28 and TRBJ2-5; 7 bases are a match to TRBD1. This TCR came from an adult who was a healthcare worker with PCR-confirmed SARS-CoV-2 infection or an uninfected control (not recorded which). Sequencing was performed on whole blood, taken at baseline. The CDR3 loop is CASSSHTGEETQYF. Here the CDR3 DNA reads TGTGCCAGCAGTTCCCACACAGGGGAAGAGACCCAGTACTTC.